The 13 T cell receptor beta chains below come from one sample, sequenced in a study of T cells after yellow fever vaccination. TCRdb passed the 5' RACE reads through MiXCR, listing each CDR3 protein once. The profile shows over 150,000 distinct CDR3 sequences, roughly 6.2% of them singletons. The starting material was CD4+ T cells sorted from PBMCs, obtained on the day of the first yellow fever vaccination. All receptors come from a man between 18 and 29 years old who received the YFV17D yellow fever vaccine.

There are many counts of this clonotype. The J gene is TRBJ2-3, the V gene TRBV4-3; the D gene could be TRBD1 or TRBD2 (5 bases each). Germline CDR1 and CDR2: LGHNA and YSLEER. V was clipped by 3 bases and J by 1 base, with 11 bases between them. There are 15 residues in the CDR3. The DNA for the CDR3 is TGCGCCAGCAGCCATATAAGGGGAGGCACAGATACGCAGTATTTT. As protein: CASSHIRGGTDTQYF.

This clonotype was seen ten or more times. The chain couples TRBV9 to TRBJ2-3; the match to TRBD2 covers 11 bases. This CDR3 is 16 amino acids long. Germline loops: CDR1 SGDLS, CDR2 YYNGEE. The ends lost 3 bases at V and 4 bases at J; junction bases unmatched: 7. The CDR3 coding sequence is TGTGCCAGCAGCGGTCCCGGGACTAGCGGAGCAGATACGCAGTATTTT. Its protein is CASSGPGTSGADTQYF. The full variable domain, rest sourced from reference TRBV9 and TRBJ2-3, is DSGVTQTPKHLITATGQRVTLRCSPRSGDLSVYWYQQSLDQGLQFLIQYYNGEERAKGNILERFSAQQFPDLHSELNLSSLELGDSALYFCASSGPGTSGADTQYFGPGTRLTVL.

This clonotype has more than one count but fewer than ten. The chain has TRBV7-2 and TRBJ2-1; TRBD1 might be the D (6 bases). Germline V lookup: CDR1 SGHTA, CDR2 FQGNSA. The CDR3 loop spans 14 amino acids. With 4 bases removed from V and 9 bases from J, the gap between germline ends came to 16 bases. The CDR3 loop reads CASSSQLRGIEQFF. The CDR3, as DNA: TGTGCCAGCAGCTCGCAACTCAGGGGCATTGAGCAGTTCTTC.

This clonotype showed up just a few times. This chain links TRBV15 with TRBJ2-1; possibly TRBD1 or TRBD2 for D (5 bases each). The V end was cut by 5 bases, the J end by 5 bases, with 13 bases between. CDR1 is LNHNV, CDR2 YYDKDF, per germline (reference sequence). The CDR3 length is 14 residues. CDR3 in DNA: TGTGCCACCAGCGTCCGGGACGGCAACAATGAGCAGTTCTTC. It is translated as CATSVRDGNNEQFF.

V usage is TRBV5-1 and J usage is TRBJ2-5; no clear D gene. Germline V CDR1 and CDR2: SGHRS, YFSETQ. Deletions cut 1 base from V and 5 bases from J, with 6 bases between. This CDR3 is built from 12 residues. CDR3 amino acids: CASSLPDETQYF. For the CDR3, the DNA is TGCGCCAGCAGCTTGCCCGACGAGACCCAGTACTTC.

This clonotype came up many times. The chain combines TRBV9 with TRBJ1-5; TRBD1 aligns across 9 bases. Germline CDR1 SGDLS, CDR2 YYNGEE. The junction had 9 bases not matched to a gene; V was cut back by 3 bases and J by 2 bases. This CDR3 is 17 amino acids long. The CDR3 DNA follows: TGTGCCAGCAGCGCGGACGCACAGGGGGCCGGCAATCAGCCCCAGCATTTT. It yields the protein CASSADAQGAGNQPQHF.

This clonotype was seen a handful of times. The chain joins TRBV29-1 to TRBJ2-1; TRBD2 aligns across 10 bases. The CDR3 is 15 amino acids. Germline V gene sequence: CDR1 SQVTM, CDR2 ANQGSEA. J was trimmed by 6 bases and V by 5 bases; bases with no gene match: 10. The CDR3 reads CSVKRRTSGLNEQFF. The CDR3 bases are TGCAGCGTTAAAAGACGGACTAGCGGTCTCAATGAGCAGTTCTTC.

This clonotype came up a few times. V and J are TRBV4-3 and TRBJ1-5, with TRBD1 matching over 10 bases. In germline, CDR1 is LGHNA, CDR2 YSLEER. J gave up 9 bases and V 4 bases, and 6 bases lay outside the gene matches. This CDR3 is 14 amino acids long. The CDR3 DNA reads TGCGCCAGCAGCCCTGGGACAGGGGCGCGGCCCCAGCATTTT. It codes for CASSPGTGARPQHF.

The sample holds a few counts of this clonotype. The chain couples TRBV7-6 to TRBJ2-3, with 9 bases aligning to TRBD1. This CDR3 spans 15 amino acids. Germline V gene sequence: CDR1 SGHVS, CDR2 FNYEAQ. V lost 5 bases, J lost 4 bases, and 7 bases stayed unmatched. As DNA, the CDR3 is TGTGCCAGCAGCACACAGGGGGCGCTTCCAGATACGCAGTATTTT. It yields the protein CASSTQGALPDTQYF. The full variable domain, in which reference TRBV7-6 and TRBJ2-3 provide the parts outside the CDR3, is GAGVSQSPRYKVTKRGQDVALRCDPISGHVSLYWYRQALGQGPEFLTYFNYEAQQDKSGLPNDRFSAERPEGSISTLTIQRTEQRDSAMYRCASSTQGALPDTQYFGPGTRLTVL.

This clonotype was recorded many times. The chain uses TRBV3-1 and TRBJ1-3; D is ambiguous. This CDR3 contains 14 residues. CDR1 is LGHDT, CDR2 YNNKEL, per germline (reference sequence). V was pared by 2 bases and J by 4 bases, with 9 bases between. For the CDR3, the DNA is TGTGCCAGCAGCCAAAGCGGCAGCGGAAACACCATATATTTT. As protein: CASSQSGSGNTIYF.

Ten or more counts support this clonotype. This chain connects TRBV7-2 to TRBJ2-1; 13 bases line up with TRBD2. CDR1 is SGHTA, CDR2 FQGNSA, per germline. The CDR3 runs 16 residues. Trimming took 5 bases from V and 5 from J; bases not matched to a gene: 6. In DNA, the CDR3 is TGTGCCAGCAGCCGCGCCGGGACTAGCGGGAACAATGAGCAGTTCTTC. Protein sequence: CASSRAGTSGNNEQFF.

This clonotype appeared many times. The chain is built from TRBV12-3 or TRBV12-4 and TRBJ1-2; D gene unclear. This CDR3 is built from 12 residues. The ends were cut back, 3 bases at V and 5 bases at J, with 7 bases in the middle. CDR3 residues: CASSFTDYGYTF. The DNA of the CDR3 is TGTGCCAGCAGTTTCACTGATTATGGCTACACCTTC.

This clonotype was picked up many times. This CDR3 is CASSLATTETQYF. The CDR3 DNA sequence: TGTGCCAGCAGCTTAGCCACAACAGAGACCCAGTACTTC. The genes are TRBV7-2 and TRBJ2-5, with no clear D. V dropped 0 bases and J dropped 4 bases, with 6 bases sitting between them. CDR3 length equals 13 residues. Per germline, CDR1 SGHTA and CDR2 FQGNSA.